The rows below give T cell receptor beta chains drawn from one sample of a study of blood T cell repertoires in COVID-19. Produced via immunoSEQ multiplex PCR; TCRdb's table is partial and in-frame only. The data hold 200,000 to 250,000 clones, with around 82% observed a single time. The sequenced material came from peripheral blood. The origin of the receptors is a woman of 80 years or more with acute or convalescent COVID-19. CDR3s include the opening cysteine and the closing phenylalanine or tryptophan. Each record gives: J gene, clone size, D gene, V gene, CDR3 DNA, CDR3 protein. D genes are given only for firm matches. Clone size is not always given. Where it is, it says once, few, many or a class for expanded clones.

j_call: TRBJ2-7; clone_size: -; d_call: -; v_call: TRBV30; cdr3_nt: TGTGCCTGGAGTGTACTCGGGGAAAGCGAGCAGTACTTC; cdr3_aa: CAWSVLGESEQYF
j_call: TRBJ2-4; clone_size: -; d_call: TRBD1; v_call: TRBV19; cdr3_nt: TGTGCCAGTAGCCCCAGGACAGGGAAAAACATTCAGTACTTC; cdr3_aa: CASSPRTGKNIQYF
j_call: TRBJ2-5; clone_size: -; d_call: TRBD1; v_call: TRBV2; cdr3_nt: TGTGCCAGCATCAGGGGGCTCGGAGGGGAGACCCAGTACTTC; cdr3_aa: CASIRGLGGETQYF
j_call: TRBJ1-1; clone_size: -; d_call: TRBD1; v_call: TRBV6-5; cdr3_nt: TGTGCCAGCAGTATCCGGACAGGAAGATCGACTGAAGCTTTCTTT; cdr3_aa: CASSIRTGRSTEAFF
j_call: TRBJ2-7; clone_size: once; d_call: TRBD2; v_call: TRBV3-1/TRBV3-2; cdr3_nt: TGTGCCAGCAGCCAAGTTACTAGCGGGGCGTACTACGAGCAGTACTTC; cdr3_aa: CASSQVTSGAYYEQYF
j_call: TRBJ1-5; clone_size: -; d_call: -; v_call: TRBV5-1; cdr3_nt: TGCGCCAGCAGCTTGGGTGGTTCCAGTAGCAATCAGCCCCAGCATTTT; cdr3_aa: CASSLGGSSSNQPQHF
j_call: TRBJ2-1; clone_size: -; d_call: TRBD2; v_call: TRBV25-1; cdr3_nt: TGTGCCAGCAGTGAATATGGGGCGGGGGGGAACGCCTACAATGAGCAGTTCTTC; cdr3_aa: CASSEYGAGGNAYNEQFF
j_call: TRBJ2-7; clone_size: -; d_call: -; v_call: TRBV5-4; cdr3_nt: TGTGCCAGCAGTTGGGGGGGGGCCAAATCGGACGAGCAGTACTTC; cdr3_aa: CASSWGGAKSDEQYF
j_call: TRBJ2-6; clone_size: once; d_call: -; v_call: TRBV3-1/TRBV3-2; cdr3_nt: TGTGCCAGCAGCCGGGGGGCTAGCGGCTCTGGGGCCAACGTCCTGACTTTC; cdr3_aa: CASSRGASGSGANVLTF
j_call: TRBJ1-1; clone_size: -; d_call: -; v_call: TRBV19; cdr3_nt: TGTGCCAGTAGATGGGGCAGAAAGGGGCTGAACACTGAAGCTTTCTTT; cdr3_aa: CASRWGRKGLNTEAFF
j_call: TRBJ1-3; clone_size: few; d_call: -; v_call: TRBV5-1; cdr3_nt: TGCGCCAGCAGCTTGGAGGGAGATAGAAACACCATATATTTT; cdr3_aa: CASSLEGDRNTIYF
j_call: TRBJ1-2; clone_size: once; d_call: -; v_call: TRBV2; cdr3_nt: TGTGCCAGCAGACCTCTGTCAGCGTCTAACTATGGCTACACCTTC; cdr3_aa: CASRPLSASNYGYTF
j_call: TRBJ1-2; clone_size: few; d_call: -; v_call: TRBV5-1; cdr3_nt: TGCGCCAGCAGCTTGGTGCGCGGGAACGATGGCTACACCTTC; cdr3_aa: CASSLVRGNDGYTF
j_call: TRBJ1-1; clone_size: -; d_call: TRBD1; v_call: TRBV27; cdr3_nt: TGTGCCAGCAGTGCAACCAGGGGGTACACTGAAGCTTTCTTT; cdr3_aa: CASSATRGYTEAFF
j_call: TRBJ1-4; clone_size: once; d_call: TRBD1; v_call: TRBV2; cdr3_nt: TGTGCCAGCAGTACAGGGGGCGGGGATGAAAAACTGTTTTTT; cdr3_aa: CASSTGGGDEKLFF
j_call: TRBJ1-4; clone_size: -; d_call: TRBD1; v_call: TRBV27; cdr3_nt: TGTGCCACCTCGACAGGGGTCCGAGAAAAACTGTTTTTT; cdr3_aa: CATSTGVREKLFF
j_call: TRBJ1-4; clone_size: -; d_call: -; v_call: TRBV10-3; cdr3_nt: TGTGCCATCAGTGAGGTGGAGGGTACTTTGTTTTTT; cdr3_aa: CAISEVEGTLFF
j_call: TRBJ1-2; clone_size: -; d_call: -; v_call: TRBV5-6; cdr3_nt: TGTGCCAGCAGCTTGGACGGCACAGGGCCATCCTATGGCTACACCTTC; cdr3_aa: CASSLDGTGPSYGYTF
j_call: TRBJ2-1; clone_size: -; d_call: TRBD2; v_call: TRBV5-4; cdr3_nt: TGTGCCAGCAGCTTGGTACCTCCGGGACTAGCCGGTGAGCAGTTCTTC; cdr3_aa: CASSLVPPGLAGEQFF
j_call: TRBJ1-1; clone_size: few; d_call: TRBD1; v_call: TRBV29-1; cdr3_nt: TGCAGCGTTGAAGATCCACAGGGGTCCTATGCTTTCTTT; cdr3_aa: CSVEDPQGSYAFF
j_call: TRBJ2-7; clone_size: -; d_call: TRBD2; v_call: TRBV30; cdr3_nt: TGTGCCTGGAGTGGGACTAGCGGCTCCTACGAGCAGTACTTC; cdr3_aa: CAWSGTSGSYEQYF
j_call: TRBJ1-4; clone_size: -; d_call: -; v_call: TRBV7-8; cdr3_nt: TGTGCCAGCTCCCAAGGGCCCGGGAAGCAAAATGAAAAACTGTTTTTT; cdr3_aa: CASSQGPGKQNEKLFF
j_call: TRBJ2-3; clone_size: -; d_call: TRBD2; v_call: TRBV25-1; cdr3_nt: TGTGCCAGCATGGCTGGTTTTCGAGCGGGGGTCCCAGATACGCAGTATTTT; cdr3_aa: CASMAGFRAGVPDTQYF
j_call: TRBJ2-3; clone_size: -; d_call: TRBD2; v_call: TRBV7-2; cdr3_nt: TGTGCCAGCAGCTTCAGCGGGGGTATCACAGATACGCAGTATTTT; cdr3_aa: CASSFSGGITDTQYF
j_call: TRBJ2-7; clone_size: -; d_call: TRBD1; v_call: TRBV11-3; cdr3_nt: TGTGCCAGCAGCCCCTACAGGGGGCGCGGGCAGTACTTC; cdr3_aa: CASSPYRGRGQYF
j_call: TRBJ2-2; clone_size: -; d_call: TRBD1; v_call: TRBV2; cdr3_nt: TGTGCCAGCAGACAGGGGACCACCGGGGAGCTGTTTTTT; cdr3_aa: CASRQGTTGELFF
j_call: TRBJ2-7; clone_size: -; d_call: TRBD2; v_call: TRBV4-3; cdr3_nt: TGCGCCAGCAGCCAACTAGCGGGGGGCCACTCCTACGAGCAGTACTTC; cdr3_aa: CASSQLAGGHSYEQYF
j_call: TRBJ1-2; clone_size: -; d_call: -; v_call: TRBV18; cdr3_nt: TGTGCCAGCTCCTCAGGGGAAGAGTATGGCTACACCTTC; cdr3_aa: CASSSGEEYGYTF
j_call: TRBJ1-1; clone_size: -; d_call: -; v_call: TRBV7-2; cdr3_nt: TGTGCCAGCAGCATAGACAGGACGAACACTGAAGCTTTCTTT; cdr3_aa: CASSIDRTNTEAFF
j_call: TRBJ2-2; clone_size: -; d_call: -; v_call: TRBV6-6; cdr3_nt: TGTGTCATTTCCCTGTCGAGCACCGGGGAGCTGTTTTTT; cdr3_aa: CVISLSSTGELFF
j_call: TRBJ2-7; clone_size: -; d_call: TRBD2; v_call: TRBV3-1/TRBV3-2; cdr3_nt: TGTGCCAGCAGCCCGCGAGCTAGCGGGACTACCTACGAGCAGTACTTC; cdr3_aa: CASSPRASGTTYEQYF
j_call: TRBJ2-5; clone_size: once; d_call: -; v_call: TRBV15; cdr3_nt: TGTGCCACCAGCAGGGCGGTGGAGACCCAGTACTTC; cdr3_aa: CATSRAVETQYF
j_call: TRBJ1-1; clone_size: once; d_call: TRBD1; v_call: TRBV27; cdr3_nt: TGTGCCAGCAGTTTCAGGGGGCTAAACACTGAAGCTTTCTTT; cdr3_aa: CASSFRGLNTEAFF
j_call: TRBJ2-5; clone_size: -; d_call: -; v_call: TRBV28; cdr3_nt: TGTGCCAGCAGCCAACAACCGTACCAAGAGACCCAGTACTTC; cdr3_aa: CASSQQPYQETQYF
j_call: TRBJ2-1; clone_size: -; d_call: -; v_call: TRBV6-5; cdr3_nt: TGTGCCAGCAGGAGGAGGTTTAGCCCTTACAATGAGCAGTTCTTC; cdr3_aa: CASRRRFSPYNEQFF
j_call: TRBJ2-7; clone_size: -; d_call: TRBD2; v_call: TRBV7-2; cdr3_nt: TGTGCCAGCAGCTTCTCCGGGGGGGCCGTGTCCTACGAGCAGTACTTC; cdr3_aa: CASSFSGGAVSYEQYF
j_call: TRBJ2-3; clone_size: -; d_call: TRBD1; v_call: TRBV28; cdr3_nt: TGTGCCAGCAGTTCTACAGGGGGCTGGAGCACAGATACGCAGTATTTT; cdr3_aa: CASSSTGGWSTDTQYF
j_call: TRBJ2-3; clone_size: -; d_call: -; v_call: TRBV4-3; cdr3_nt: TGCGCCAGCAGCCAAGTGATCGAGGGGGGGCTAGCGCAGTATTTT; cdr3_aa: CASSQVIEGGLAQYF
j_call: TRBJ1-3; clone_size: once; d_call: -; v_call: TRBV15; cdr3_nt: TGTGCCACCAGCAAAACAGGGATCTCTGGAAACACCATATATTTT; cdr3_aa: CATSKTGISGNTIYF
j_call: TRBJ1-1; clone_size: -; d_call: -; v_call: TRBV7-9; cdr3_nt: TGTGCCAGCACCCGTGGGCTTAACACTGAAGCTTTCTTT; cdr3_aa: CASTRGLNTEAFF
j_call: TRBJ2-7; clone_size: -; d_call: -; v_call: TRBV19; cdr3_nt: TGTGCCAGTAGTACCAGGCCCTACGAGCAGTACTTC; cdr3_aa: CASSTRPYEQYF
j_call: TRBJ1-2; clone_size: -; d_call: -; v_call: TRBV15; cdr3_nt: TGTGCCACCAGCAGAAGGGGAGGGGAAATTAACTATGGCTACACCTTC; cdr3_aa: CATSRRGGEINYGYTF
j_call: TRBJ2-5; clone_size: -; d_call: TRBD2; v_call: TRBV27; cdr3_nt: TGTGCCAGCAGTTTACGCTTAGCGGGGGCTCAAGAGACCCAGTACTTC; cdr3_aa: CASSLRLAGAQETQYF
j_call: TRBJ2-1; clone_size: -; d_call: TRBD2; v_call: TRBV15; cdr3_nt: TGTGCCACCAGCCTCCTGGTAGCGGGGGACAATGAGCAGTTCTTC; cdr3_aa: CATSLLVAGDNEQFF
j_call: TRBJ1-2; clone_size: -; d_call: -; v_call: TRBV5-4; cdr3_nt: TGTGCCAGCAGCTCGAAGGACAGCTATGGCTACACCTTC; cdr3_aa: CASSSKDSYGYTF
j_call: TRBJ1-4; clone_size: -; d_call: -; v_call: TRBV19; cdr3_nt: TGTGCCAGTAGTCCCCGGGGGGCCGCAACTAATGAAAAACTGTTTTTT; cdr3_aa: CASSPRGAATNEKLFF
j_call: TRBJ2-3; clone_size: -; d_call: TRBD2; v_call: TRBV20-1; cdr3_nt: TGCAGTGCTAGTCCCTCGGTAGCGGGTAGCGGGACGACAGATACGCAGTATTTT; cdr3_aa: CSASPSVAGSGTTDTQYF
j_call: TRBJ1-6; clone_size: -; d_call: -; v_call: TRBV2; cdr3_nt: TGTGCCAGCAGTGAAAACAGCAAATCACCCCTCCACTTT; cdr3_aa: CASSENSKSPLHF
j_call: TRBJ1-4; clone_size: -; d_call: TRBD1; v_call: TRBV10-2; cdr3_nt: TGCGCCAGCAGTGAGGTCGGGACAGCCAGCGAAAAACTGTTTTTT; cdr3_aa: CASSEVGTASEKLFF
j_call: TRBJ1-1; clone_size: -; d_call: TRBD1; v_call: TRBV9; cdr3_nt: TGTGCCAGCGCACAAAAGAGGACAGGGGGCTCGAACACTGAAGCTTTCTTT; cdr3_aa: CASAQKRTGGSNTEAFF
j_call: TRBJ1-3; clone_size: -; d_call: -; v_call: TRBV5-5; cdr3_nt: TGTGCCAGCAGCTTCAATCAGGGTGCCTCCTCTGGAAACACCATATATTTT; cdr3_aa: CASSFNQGASSGNTIYF
j_call: TRBJ2-3; clone_size: -; d_call: -; v_call: TRBV11-3; cdr3_nt: TGTGCCAGCAGCCCCCCAGGAGGTACGCAGTATTTT; cdr3_aa: CASSPPGGTQYF
j_call: TRBJ1-5; clone_size: -; d_call: -; v_call: TRBV7-9; cdr3_nt: TGTGCCAGCAGGGGGGGGGCAGGTCAGCCCCAGCATTTT; cdr3_aa: CASRGGAGQPQHF
j_call: TRBJ1-1; clone_size: few; d_call: TRBD1; v_call: TRBV30; cdr3_nt: TGTGCCTGGGACCCACAGGGGCGGACTGAAGCTTTCTTT; cdr3_aa: CAWDPQGRTEAFF